This is a list of T cell receptor beta chains from one sample in a study of T cell changes during pregnancy in multiple sclerosis. Repertoires were generated with immunoSEQ multiplex PCR, while TCRdb's copy carries only in-frame clones and drops some. This sample has about 33,000 clones, with roughly nine tenths found just once. The sample was CD4+ T cells from peripheral blood mononuclear cells, taken in the third trimester of pregnancy. The receptors here all came from a female donor in good health, enrolled as a control in a pregnancy study. The CDR3 runs from the conserved cysteine through the conserved F or W. A D gene is named only where the DNA matches it firmly. The size of a clone is reported for some rows only, either as once, few or many, or as a class for expanded clones.

TRBJ2-1,TRBV4-1,.,TRBD2,17,TGCGCCAGCAGCCAAGATCGAGGGACTAGCGGTAACAATGAGCAGTTCTTC,CASSQDRGTSGNNEQFF
TRBJ2-7,TRBV27,.,.,13,TGTGCCAGCAGCCTAAACAGGGATATGAAGCAGTACTTC,CASSLNRDMKQYF
TRBJ1-6,TRBV27,.,TRBD1,15,TGTGCCAGCAGTTATAACGACAGGGAAAATTCACCCCTCCACTTT,CASSYNDRENSPLHF
TRBJ2-4,TRBV7-3,.,TRBD2,18,TGTGCCAGCAGCTTAGGGACTAGCGGGAAATTTGGCAAAAACATTCAGTACTTC,CASSLGTSGKFGKNIQYF
TRBJ2-7,TRBV19,.,TRBD2,15,TGTGCCAGTAGCCCCATAGCGGGAGGCCCCTACGAGCAGTACTTC,CASSPIAGGPYEQYF
TRBJ1-4,TRBV27,.,.,15,TGTGCCAGCAGTTTATCGATTGGGGGGAATGAAAAACTGTTTTTT,CASSLSIGGNEKLFF
TRBJ2-7,TRBV18,.,.,14,TGTGCCAGCTCACCACGGGGCGGAACCTACGAGCAGTACTTC,CASSPRGGTYEQYF
TRBJ2-2,TRBV7-2,once,.,12,TGTGCCAGCAGCCCCGACACCGGGGAGCTGTTTTTT,CASSPDTGELFF
TRBJ1-5,TRBV28,.,TRBD1,15,TGTGCCAGCAGTCCACAGGGGGTGGTGAGTCAGCCCCAGCATTTT,CASSPQGVVSQPQHF
TRBJ2-3,TRBV27,.,.,14,TGTGCCAGCAGTAAAACTAGAGACACAGATACGCAGTATTTT,CASSKTRDTDTQYF
TRBJ2-7,TRBV19,.,TRBD2,15,TGTGCCAGTAGTATAGGACTAGCGGTGCGCTACGAGCAGTACTTC,CASSIGLAVRYEQYF
TRBJ1-4,TRBV7-2,.,.,13,TGTGCCAGCAGCTTAGAAGGGAGGGAAAAACTGTTTTTT,CASSLEGREKLFF
TRBJ2-7,TRBV30,.,.,13,TGTGCCTGGAGTGTATTCCAACGCGGCGAGCAGTACTTC,CAWSVFQRGEQYF
TRBJ1-1,TRBV28,.,.,12,TGTGCCAGCAGTGAAACTGACAGTGAAGCTTTCTTT,CASSETDSEAFF
TRBJ2-7,TRBV28,.,TRBD1,16,TGTGCCAGCAGTTTAGTATTCGGACAGGGGGCAAAAGAGCAGTACTTC,CASSLVFGQGAKEQYF
TRBJ1-2,TRBV28,.,TRBD1,18,TGTGCCAGCAGTTTAAGCAGGGGGTTACCGGGGTCAGTTTATGGCTACACCTTC,CASSLSRGLPGSVYGYTF
TRBJ2-5,TRBV18,.,TRBD1,16,TGTGCCAGCTCACCACTGGGACAGGGGGCCGGGGAGACCCAGTACTTC,CASSPLGQGAGETQYF
TRBJ2-5,TRBV6-5,.,TRBD1,14,TGTGCCAGCACTCAACAGGGGTCGATCGAGACCCAGTACTTC,CASTQQGSIETQYF
TRBJ1-6,TRBV7-9,.,TRBD1,15,TGTGCCAGCAGCAGACAGGGTAGCTATAATTCACCCCTCCACTTT,CASSRQGSYNSPLHF
TRBJ2-6,TRBV18,once,.,18,TGTGCCAGCTCACCACCGATGGACTGGCGCTCTGGGGCCAACGTCCTGACTTTC,CASSPPMDWRSGANVLTF
TRBJ2-7,TRBV18,once,TRBD2,17,TGTGCCAGCTCACCACCGGGATCAACGGGAGGAGGGAACGAGCAGTACTTC,CASSPPGSTGGGNEQYF
TRBJ2-7,TRBV7-2,.,.,14,TGTGCCAGCAGCCTGGACACGGACTCCTACGAGCAGTACTTC,CASSLDTDSYEQYF
TRBJ1-1,TRBV6-1,.,.,13,TGTGCCAGCAGGGAGGGGATGGACACTGAAGCTTTCTTT,CASREGMDTEAFF
TRBJ2-7,TRBV7-2,few,TRBD1,14,TGTGCCAGCAGCTTTGGGGACAGGCCCTACGAGCAGTACTTC,CASSFGDRPYEQYF
TRBJ1-1,TRBV29-1,.,.,12,TGCAGCGTCCGTCTATCTCACACTGAAGCTTTCTTT,CSVRLSHTEAFF
TRBJ2-3,TRBV5-8,.,TRBD2,14,TGTGCCAGCAGCTTTGGACTAGCGGGAGATACGCAGTATTTT,CASSFGLAGDTQYF
TRBJ2-7,TRBV10-2,few,TRBD2,16,TGCGCCAGCAGTGAGTCGACTAGCGGGGCATCCTACGAGCAGTACTTC,CASSESTSGASYEQYF
TRBJ1-5,TRBV11-2,.,TRBD1,14,TGTGCCAGCAGCCTGGGACAGTTCAATCAGCCCCAGCATTTT,CASSLGQFNQPQHF
TRBJ1-3,TRBV6-6,.,.,16,TGTGCCAGCAGTCGGTTGGGGGGGGTTTCTGGAAACACCATATATTTT,CASSRLGGVSGNTIYF
TRBJ2-1,TRBV5-1,.,TRBD2,16,TGCGCCAGCAGCTTGAGACTAGCGGGGGGATCTGGTGAGCAGTTCTTC,CASSLRLAGGSGEQFF
TRBJ1-5,TRBV19,few,.,14,TGTGCCAGTAGCTCTCGAGACATCAGTCAGCCCCAGCATTTT,CASSSRDISQPQHF
TRBJ1-2,TRBV28,.,.,13,TGTGCCAGCCTTAAGGACGGGAGGTATGGCTACACCTTC,CASLKDGRYGYTF
TRBJ2-5,TRBV6-5,.,.,12,TGTGCCAGCAGTTACCAGGGGGAGACCCAGTACTTC,CASSYQGETQYF
TRBJ1-1,TRBV6-1,.,.,14,TGTGCCAGCATCCCCGGACAGAAGAACACTGAAGCTTTCTTT,CASIPGQKNTEAFF
TRBJ1-5,TRBV5-8,.,.,14,TGTGCCAGCAGTCCCCGGACAGGCAATCAGCCCCAGCATTTT,CASSPRTGNQPQHF
TRBJ1-1,TRBV19,.,TRBD1,15,TGTGCCAGTAGTCGCCCGGGACAGGGGAACACTGAAGCTTTCTTT,CASSRPGQGNTEAFF
TRBJ2-7,TRBV5-4,.,TRBD1,15,TGTGCCAGCAGTGTCGGGACAGGGGGCTCCTACGAGCAGTACTTC,CASSVGTGGSYEQYF
TRBJ2-7,TRBV7-8,few,TRBD2,16,TGTGCCAGCAGCTTATCGGCTAGCGGGGGCACCTACGAGCAGTACTTC,CASSLSASGGTYEQYF
TRBJ2-3,TRBV12-5,.,TRBD2,16,TGTGCTAGTGGTTTGAGCGGGGGGGCCGGTTCAGATACGCAGTATTTT,CASGLSGGAGSDTQYF
TRBJ2-3,TRBV7-9,.,.,14,TGTGCCAGCAGCTTACAGGGGAGGGGAGATACGCAGTATTTT,CASSLQGRGDTQYF